Below, one TCR beta chain is given with its context. The Seattle patients, enrolled during active infection, were followed longitudinally. The sample originates from a study of blood T cell repertoires in COVID-19. Across the whole study: Sample material is recorded as cDNA or gDNA derived from T cells, B-cell-depleted T cells, or PBMCs.

V was pared by 2 bases and J by 5 bases, with 4 bases of the junction left unmatched. There are 15 residues in the CDR3. CDR1 and CDR2 from the germline V gene are SGHTA and FQGNSA. Original methodology: Estimates of nucleated cell counts were drawn from the amplification of reference gene primers. TCRdb's table, derived via immunoSEQ multiplex PCR, lists solely in-frame clones and lacks some. V and J calls and clone size are those listed in that table; D and trimming were worked out from the DNA. The table lists about 230,000 clones, 65% to 90% of them singletons. Sequencing used peripheral blood. The chain employs TRBV7-2 and TRBJ1-5, with 9 positions matching TRBD1. The origin of this receptor is a middle-aged man with COVID-19, enrolled during active disease. The CDR3 DNA reads as TGTGCCAGCAGCTTAACGGGACAGGGCGATCAGCCCCAGCATTTT. Amino acids: CASSLTGQGDQPQHF.